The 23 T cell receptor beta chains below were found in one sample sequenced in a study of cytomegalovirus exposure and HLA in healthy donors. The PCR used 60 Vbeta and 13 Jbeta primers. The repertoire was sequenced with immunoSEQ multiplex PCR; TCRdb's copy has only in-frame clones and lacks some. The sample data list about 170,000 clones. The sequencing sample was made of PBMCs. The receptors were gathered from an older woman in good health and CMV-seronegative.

CDR3 bases: TGTGCCAGCAGCTTAGAAGTCGGAGACAGGGGATACTACGAGCAGTACTTC. The encoded protein is CASSLEVGDRGYYEQYF. V is TRBV7-6 and J is TRBJ2-7, with 8 bases identical to TRBD1. Trimming at V came to 1 base and at J to 3 bases, leaving 11 bases not matched to a gene. The CDR3 has 17 amino acids. From germline, CDR1 is SGHVS and CDR2 FNYEAQ.

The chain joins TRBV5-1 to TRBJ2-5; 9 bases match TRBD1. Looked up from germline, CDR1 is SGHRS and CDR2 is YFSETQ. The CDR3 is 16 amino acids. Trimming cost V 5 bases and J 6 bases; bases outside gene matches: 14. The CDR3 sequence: CASSTESTGGVQTQYF. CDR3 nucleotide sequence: TGCGCCAGCAGTACGGAATCGACAGGGGGGGTACAGACCCAGTACTTC.

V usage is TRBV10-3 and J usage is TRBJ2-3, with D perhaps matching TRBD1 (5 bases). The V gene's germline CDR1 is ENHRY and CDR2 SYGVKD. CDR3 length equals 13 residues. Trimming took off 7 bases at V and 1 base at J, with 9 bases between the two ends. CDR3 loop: CAIMVGGTDTQYF. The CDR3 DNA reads TGTGCCATCATGGTAGGGGGCACAGATACGCAGTATTTT.

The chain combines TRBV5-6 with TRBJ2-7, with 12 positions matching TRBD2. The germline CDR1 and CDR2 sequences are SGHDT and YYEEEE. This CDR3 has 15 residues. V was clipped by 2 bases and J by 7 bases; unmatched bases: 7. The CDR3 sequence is CASSFRTSGVNEQYF. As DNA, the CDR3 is TGTGCCAGCAGCTTTCGGACTAGCGGGGTCAATGAGCAGTACTTC. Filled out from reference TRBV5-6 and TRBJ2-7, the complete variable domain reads DAGVTQSPTHLIKTRGQQVTLRCSPKSGHDTVSWYQQALGQGPQFIFQYYEEEERQRGNFPDRFSGHQFPNYSSELNVNALLLGDSALYLCASSFRTSGVNEQYFGPGTRLTVT.

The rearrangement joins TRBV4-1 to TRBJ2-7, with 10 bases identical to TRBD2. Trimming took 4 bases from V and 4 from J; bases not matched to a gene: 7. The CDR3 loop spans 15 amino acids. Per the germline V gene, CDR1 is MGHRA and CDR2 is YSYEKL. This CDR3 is CASSRLAGGNYEQYF. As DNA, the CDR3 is TGCGCCAGCAGCCGATTAGCGGGAGGAAATTACGAGCAGTACTTC.

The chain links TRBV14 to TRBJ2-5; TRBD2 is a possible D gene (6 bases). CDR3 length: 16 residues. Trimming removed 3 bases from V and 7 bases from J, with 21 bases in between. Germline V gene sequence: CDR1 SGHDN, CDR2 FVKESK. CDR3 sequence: CASSQAGTLAFGTQYF. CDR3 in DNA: TGTGCCAGCAGCCAGGCCGGGACCCTAGCGTTCGGGACCCAGTACTTC.

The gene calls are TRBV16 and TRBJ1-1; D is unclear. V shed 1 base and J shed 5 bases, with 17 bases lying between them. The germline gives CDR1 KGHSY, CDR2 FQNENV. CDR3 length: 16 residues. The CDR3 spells CASSQLGQRVGTEAFF. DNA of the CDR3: TGTGCCAGCAGCCAATTGGGTCAGAGGGTAGGGACTGAAGCTTTCTTT.

CDR3: CASSLEDRGSARAFF. DNA of the CDR3: TGCGCCAGCAGCTTGGAGGACAGGGGGTCGGCCAGGGCTTTCTTT. V gene TRBV5-1 combines with J gene TRBJ1-1, with 10 bases fitting TRBD1. V lost 0 bases and J lost 11; bases outside the gene matches: 10. CDR1 and CDR2 from the germline V gene are SGHRS and YFSETQ. The CDR3 loop spans 15 amino acids.

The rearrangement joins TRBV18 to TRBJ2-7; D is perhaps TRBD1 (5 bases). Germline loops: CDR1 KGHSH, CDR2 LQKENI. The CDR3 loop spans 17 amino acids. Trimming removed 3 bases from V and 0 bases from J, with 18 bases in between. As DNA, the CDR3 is TGTGCCAGCTCACCCCCTCCCACAGGCCCTCACTCCTACGAGCAGTACTTC. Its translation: CASSPPPTGPHSYEQYF.

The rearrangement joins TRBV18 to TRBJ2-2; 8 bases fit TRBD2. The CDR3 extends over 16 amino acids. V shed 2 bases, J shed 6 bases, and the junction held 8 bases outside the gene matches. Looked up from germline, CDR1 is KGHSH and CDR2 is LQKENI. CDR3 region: CASSPIPSGGSGELFF. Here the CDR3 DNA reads TGTGCCAGCTCACCAATCCCCAGCGGGGGCTCCGGGGAGCTGTTTTTT.

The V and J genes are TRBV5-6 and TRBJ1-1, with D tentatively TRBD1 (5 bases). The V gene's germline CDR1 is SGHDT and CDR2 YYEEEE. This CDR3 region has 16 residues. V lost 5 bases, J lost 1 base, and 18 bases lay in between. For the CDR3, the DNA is TGTGCCAGCAGTTTTTATCAGGGAGGATGGAACACTGAAGCTTTCTTT. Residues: CASSFYQGGWNTEAFF.

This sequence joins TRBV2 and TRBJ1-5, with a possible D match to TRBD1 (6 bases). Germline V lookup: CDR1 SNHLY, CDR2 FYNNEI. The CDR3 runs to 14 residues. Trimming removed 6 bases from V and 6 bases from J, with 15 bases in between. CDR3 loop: CASRTPGDLQPQHF. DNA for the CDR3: TGTGCCAGCAGGACCCCAGGGGATCTTCAGCCCCAGCATTTT.

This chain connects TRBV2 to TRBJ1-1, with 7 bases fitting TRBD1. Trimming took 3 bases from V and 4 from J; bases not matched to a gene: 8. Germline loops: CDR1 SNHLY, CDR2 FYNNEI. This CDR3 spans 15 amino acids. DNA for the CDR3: TGTGCCAGCAGTGACGAACAGGGGTGGGGCACTGAAGCTTTCTTT. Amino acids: CASSDEQGWGTEAFF. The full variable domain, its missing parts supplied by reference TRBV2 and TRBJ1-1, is EPEVTQTPSHQVTQMGQEVILRCVPISNHLYFYWYRQILGQKVEFLVSFYNNEISEKSEIFDDQFSVERPDGSNFTLKIRSTKLEDSAMYFCASSDEQGWGTEAFFGQGTRLTVV.

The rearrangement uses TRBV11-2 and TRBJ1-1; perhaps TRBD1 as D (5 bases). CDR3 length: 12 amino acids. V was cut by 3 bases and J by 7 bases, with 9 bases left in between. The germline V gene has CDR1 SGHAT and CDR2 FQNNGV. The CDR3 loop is CASSLDKGEAFF. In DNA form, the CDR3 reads TGTGCCAGCAGCTTGGACAAAGGTGAAGCTTTCTTT.

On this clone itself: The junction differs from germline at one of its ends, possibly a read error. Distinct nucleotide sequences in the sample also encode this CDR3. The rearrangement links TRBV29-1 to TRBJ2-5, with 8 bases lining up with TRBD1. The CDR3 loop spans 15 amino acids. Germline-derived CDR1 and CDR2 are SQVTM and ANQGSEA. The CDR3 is CSVEDWTGLQETQYF. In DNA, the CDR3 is TGCAGCGTTGAAGATTGGACAGGGTTACAAGAAACCCAGTACTTC.

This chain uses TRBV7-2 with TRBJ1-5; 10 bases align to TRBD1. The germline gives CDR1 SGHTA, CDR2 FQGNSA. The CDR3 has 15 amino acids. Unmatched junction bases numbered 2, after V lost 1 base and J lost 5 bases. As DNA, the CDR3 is TGTGCCAGCAGCTTAGGGACAGGGGGGTATCAGCCCCAGCATTTT. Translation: CASSLGTGGYQPQHF.

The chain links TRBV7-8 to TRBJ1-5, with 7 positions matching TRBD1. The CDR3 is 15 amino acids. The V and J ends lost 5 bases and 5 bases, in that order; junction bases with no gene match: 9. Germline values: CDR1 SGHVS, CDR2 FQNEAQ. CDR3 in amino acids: CASSPQGVGDQPQHF. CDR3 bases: TGTGCCAGCAGCCCCCAGGGGGTAGGGGATCAGCCCCAGCATTTT.

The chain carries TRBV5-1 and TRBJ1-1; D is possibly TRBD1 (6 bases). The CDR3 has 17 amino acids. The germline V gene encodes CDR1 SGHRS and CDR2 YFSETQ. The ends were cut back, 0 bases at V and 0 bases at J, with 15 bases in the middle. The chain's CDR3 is CASSLGSRGTMNTEAFF. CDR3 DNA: TGCGCCAGCAGCTTGGGAAGCAGGGGTACCATGAACACTGAAGCTTTCTTT. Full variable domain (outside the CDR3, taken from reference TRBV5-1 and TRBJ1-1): KAGVTQTPRYLIKTRGQQVTLSCSPISGHRSVSWYQQTPGQGLQFLFEYFSETQRNKGNFPGRFSGRQFSNSRSEMNVSTLELGDSALYLCASSLGSRGTMNTEAFFGQGTRLTVV.

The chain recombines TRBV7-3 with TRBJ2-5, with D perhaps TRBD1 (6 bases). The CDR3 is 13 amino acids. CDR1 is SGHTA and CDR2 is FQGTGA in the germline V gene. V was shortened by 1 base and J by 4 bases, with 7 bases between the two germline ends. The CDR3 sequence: CASSLNRVETQYF. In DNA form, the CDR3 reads TGTGCCAGCAGCTTAAACAGGGTAGAGACCCAGTACTTC.

The CDR3 spells CASSLVVGRGKDQPQHF. CDR3 bases: TGTGCCAGCAGCTTAGTCGTCGGCAGGGGGAAGGATCAGCCCCAGCATTTT. V is TRBV7-9 and J is TRBJ1-5; 7 bases line up with TRBD1. V lost 1 base and J lost 5; bases outside the gene matches: 11. Germline V gives CDR1 SEHNR, CDR2 FQNEAQ (reference sequence). The CDR3 is 17 amino acids.

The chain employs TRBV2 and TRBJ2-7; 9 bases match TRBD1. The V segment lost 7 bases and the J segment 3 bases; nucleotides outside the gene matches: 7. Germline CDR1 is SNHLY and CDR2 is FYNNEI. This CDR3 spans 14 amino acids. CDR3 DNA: TGTGCCAGCACCTCCCAGGGACAGGGCTACGAGCAGTACTTC. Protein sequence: CASTSQGQGYEQYF.

The CDR3 loop reads CASSEHGNQPQHF. The CDR3 DNA sequence: TGTGCCAGCAGCGAACACGGGAATCAGCCCCAGCATTTT. The rearrangement uses TRBV9 and TRBJ1-5; D is unresolved. The CDR3 length is 13 residues. V was shortened by 3 bases and J by 4 bases, with 8 bases between the two germline ends. The germline V gene encodes CDR1 SGDLS and CDR2 YYNGEE.

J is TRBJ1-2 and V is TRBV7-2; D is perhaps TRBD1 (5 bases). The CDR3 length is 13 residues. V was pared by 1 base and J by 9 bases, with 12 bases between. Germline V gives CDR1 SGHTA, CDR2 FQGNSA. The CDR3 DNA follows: TGTGCCAGCAGCTTAGAGCAGGGTTCGCGCTACACCTTC. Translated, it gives CASSLEQGSRYTF.